The 2 T cell receptor beta chains given below trace back to one sample, sequenced in a study of cytotoxic CD8 clonotypes in ibrutinib-treated CLL. The data were produced by immunoSEQ multiplex PCR, yet TCRdb's version contains in-frame clones alone and is incomplete. The sample has over 9,000 clones, around three quarters seen once. Here the sequenced sample was PBMCs, taken at disease progression, from a patient treated with ibrutinib. Receptors originate from a human donor with chronic lymphocytic leukemia.

The chain joins TRBV29-1 to TRBJ1-5, with unresolved D. The V and J ends lost 5 bases and 1 base respectively, with 6 bases between them. The CDR3 runs to 12 residues. Germline V gene lookup returns CDR1 SQVTM and CDR2 ANQGSEA. CDR3 nucleotide sequence: TGCAGCGTTCGGGGAAGCAATCAGCCCCAGCATTTT. The encoded protein is CSVRGSNQPQHF. The variable domain in full, completed from reference TRBV29-1 and TRBJ1-5, reads SAVISQKPSRDICQRGTSLTIQCQVDSQVTMMFWYRQQPGQSLTLIATANQGSEATYESGFVIDKFPISRPNLTFSTLTVSNMSPEDSSIYLCSVRGSNQPQHFGDGTRLSIL.

This clone was observed once. J is TRBJ2-1 and V is TRBV7-2, with 8 bases aligning to TRBD2. The V gene end was trimmed by 5 bases and the J gene end by 8 bases; junction bases not matched to a gene: 20. Germline-derived CDR1 and CDR2 are SGHTA and FQGNSA. The CDR3 length is 18 residues. The CDR3 spells CASSLVGLGGGPLDEQFF. CDR3 in DNA: TGTGCCAGCAGCCTAGTGGGGTTGGGCGGGGGGCCCCTCGATGAGCAGTTCTTC.